These T cell receptor beta chains were read from a single sample in a study of blood T cell repertoires in COVID-19. Generated by immunoSEQ multiplex PCR, the TCRdb table keeps only in-frame clones and is missing some. Of about 110,000 clones in the sample, roughly 80% were seen once. The material sequenced was peripheral blood. The receptors stem from a woman aged 80 or over with acute or convalescent COVID-19. Both conserved end residues are part of each CDR3. Each record gives: clone size, D gene, V gene, J gene, CDR3 DNA, CDR3 protein. D genes are given only for firm matches. Clone size appears in some rows only: once, few, many, or a class for an expanded clone.

size: NA
D: TRBD1
V: TRBV11-2
J: TRBJ2-2
DNA: TGTGCCAGCAGTTGGGGACAGGGAGGCACCGGGGAGCTGTTTTTT
CDR3: CASSWGQGGTGELFF

size: NA
D: NA
V: TRBV6-5
J: TRBJ2-5
DNA: TGTGCCAGCAGATGGACAGTACAAGAGACCCAGTACTTC
CDR3: CASRWTVQETQYF

size: NA
D: TRBD2
V: TRBV5-1
J: TRBJ2-1
DNA: TGCGCCAGCAGCTTTGGCGGGGGAGATTACAATGAGCAGTTCTTC
CDR3: CASSFGGGDYNEQFF

size: NA
D: TRBD1
V: TRBV19
J: TRBJ2-7
DNA: TGTGCCAGTGGGGGGACAGGGAGCTCCTACGAGCAGTACTTC
CDR3: CASGGTGSSYEQYF

size: NA
D: TRBD1
V: TRBV14
J: TRBJ2-3
DNA: TGTGCCAGCAGCTACGACAGGGGGCGCGGGGCAGATACGCAGTATTTT
CDR3: CASSYDRGRGADTQYF

size: once
D: TRBD1
V: TRBV7-6
J: TRBJ2-5
DNA: TGTGCCAGCAGCTTAGCACAGGGGGCGCTTGGAGAGACCCAGTACTTC
CDR3: CASSLAQGALGETQYF

size: once
D: NA
V: TRBV7-2
J: TRBJ1-2
DNA: TGTGCCAGCAGCCGCAGGGATAACTATGGCTACACCTTC
CDR3: CASSRRDNYGYTF

size: NA
D: TRBD2
V: TRBV5-6
J: TRBJ2-1
DNA: TGTGCCAGCAGCCAGCTTGGGACTAGCGGGAGGGCCGGGTTCTTC
CDR3: CASSQLGTSGRAGFF

size: few
D: NA
V: TRBV6-6
J: TRBJ2-7
DNA: TGTGCCAGCAGTTACTCTGGACACTTCGAGGAGCAGTACTTC
CDR3: CASSYSGHFEEQYF

size: NA
D: NA
V: TRBV20-1
J: TRBJ1-6
DNA: TGCAGTGCTAGGCCTGGGGGCACCCTCCACTTT
CDR3: CSARPGGTLHF

size: NA
D: NA
V: TRBV28
J: TRBJ2-7
DNA: TGTGCCAGTACACGACAGGATGACTTTACCTACGAGCAGTACTTC
CDR3: CASTRQDDFTYEQYF

size: NA
D: TRBD2
V: TRBV7-9
J: TRBJ2-1
DNA: TGTGCCAGCAGTTCATTAAGGCTAGCGGACAATGAGCAGTTCTTC
CDR3: CASSSLRLADNEQFF

size: NA
D: NA
V: TRBV3-1/TRBV3-2
J: TRBJ2-1
DNA: TGTGCCAGCAGCTCATCGGTGCGGGAACCCTACAATGAGCAGTTCTTC
CDR3: CASSSSVREPYNEQFF

size: NA
D: TRBD1
V: TRBV24-1
J: TRBJ2-1
DNA: TGTGCCACCAGTGATTGGGGGACAGGGGCCGTGAATGAGCAGTTCTTC
CDR3: CATSDWGTGAVNEQFF

size: NA
D: TRBD1
V: TRBV3-1/TRBV3-2
J: TRBJ2-4
DNA: TGTGCCAGCAGCCGGACAGGGGGCAACATTCAGTACTTC
CDR3: CASSRTGGNIQYF

size: NA
D: TRBD1
V: TRBV7-2
J: TRBJ2-5
DNA: TGTGCCAGCAGCGACAGGGGGCGGAAGGAAGAGACCCAGTACTTC
CDR3: CASSDRGRKEETQYF

size: NA
D: TRBD2
V: TRBV19
J: TRBJ2-3
DNA: TGTGCCAGTAGTATTTTCCTAGCGGAAAGCACAGATACGCAGTATTTT
CDR3: CASSIFLAESTDTQYF

size: NA
D: TRBD1
V: TRBV29-1
J: TRBJ1-1
DNA: TGCAGCGTTGAAGACAGGGGGCGACTCGCTGAAGCTTTCTTT
CDR3: CSVEDRGRLAEAFF

size: few
D: TRBD1
V: TRBV19
J: TRBJ2-6
DNA: TGTGCCAGTAGTCTGACAGGGTCTGGGGCCAACGTCCTGACTTTC
CDR3: CASSLTGSGANVLTF

size: NA
D: NA
V: TRBV6-5
J: TRBJ1-2
DNA: TGTGCCAGCAGTACCGGGACACTCGATGGCTACACCTTC
CDR3: CASSTGTLDGYTF

size: NA
D: TRBD2
V: TRBV7-8
J: TRBJ2-5
DNA: TGTGCCAGCAGCATACTAGCGGGAGGGGGTAAAGAGACCCAGTACTTC
CDR3: CASSILAGGGKETQYF

size: once
D: TRBD1
V: TRBV28
J: TRBJ1-1
DNA: TGTGCCAGCAGTCCCCATCTTGCGGGACAGGCCGTTGAAGCTTTCTTT
CDR3: CASSPHLAGQAVEAFF

size: few
D: TRBD1
V: TRBV9
J: TRBJ2-2
DNA: TGTGCCAGCAGCAACCAGGACAGGGTAGCGAACACCGGGGAGCTGTTTTTT
CDR3: CASSNQDRVANTGELFF

size: NA
D: NA
V: TRBV12-3/TRBV12-4
J: TRBJ2-1
DNA: TGTGCCAGCAGCTCAGACTCTCGGGGTGAGCAGTTCTTC
CDR3: CASSSDSRGEQFF

size: NA
D: TRBD1
V: TRBV28
J: TRBJ2-6
DNA: TGTGCGTCGACAGGGGAGAGCTCTGGGGCCAACGTCCTGACTTTC
CDR3: CASTGESSGANVLTF

size: NA
D: NA
V: TRBV7-2
J: TRBJ2-3
DNA: TGTGCCAGCGGTCTCCGGGGCACAGATACGCAGTATTTT
CDR3: CASGLRGTDTQYF

size: NA
D: NA
V: TRBV2
J: TRBJ2-2
DNA: TGTGCCAGCAGTGAGTGGCAGGGCTTTCGTACCGGGGAGCTGTTTTTT
CDR3: CASSEWQGFRTGELFF

size: NA
D: NA
V: TRBV7-8
J: TRBJ2-2
DNA: TGTGCCAGCAGGGGCGGAGGCACCGGGGAGCTGTTTTTT
CDR3: CASRGGGTGELFF

size: NA
D: TRBD1
V: TRBV11-2
J: TRBJ2-1
DNA: TGTGCCAGCAGCCTGGGACAGGTCAGCAACAATGAGCAGTTCTTC
CDR3: CASSLGQVSNNEQFF

size: NA
D: NA
V: TRBV30
J: TRBJ1-2
DNA: TGTGCCTGGAGTGTTGTTACAGGGCAGGGCTACACCTTC
CDR3: CAWSVVTGQGYTF

size: NA
D: NA
V: TRBV28
J: TRBJ2-4
DNA: TGTGCCAGCAGTTCCCTTGAGGGAGCCAAAAACATTCAGTACTTC
CDR3: CASSSLEGAKNIQYF

size: NA
D: NA
V: TRBV5-1
J: TRBJ2-3
DNA: TGCGCCAGCAGGGAGAAGGTGGGCACAGATACGCAGTATTTT
CDR3: CASREKVGTDTQYF

size: few
D: TRBD1
V: TRBV11-2
J: TRBJ2-7
DNA: TGTGCCAGCAGCCCCGGGGACAGTCCCTACGAGCAGTACTTC
CDR3: CASSPGDSPYEQYF

size: NA
D: TRBD1
V: TRBV5-1
J: TRBJ2-3
DNA: TGCGCCAGCAGCCGAGGGACAGAGAGTTCTAGCACAGATACGCAGTATTTT
CDR3: CASSRGTESSSTDTQYF

size: once
D: TRBD1
V: TRBV28
J: TRBJ1-1
DNA: TGTGCCAGCAGTTCGGACAGGGGGCTAGGCTTT
CDR3: CASSSDRGLGF

size: NA
D: TRBD2
V: TRBV12-3/TRBV12-4
J: TRBJ2-3
DNA: TGTGCCAGCACGACTAGCGGGACAGATACGCAGTATTTT
CDR3: CASTTSGTDTQYF

size: few
D: NA
V: TRBV29-1
J: TRBJ1-2
DNA: TGCAGCGTTAGCAAGGGGAGGCTCTATGGCTACACCTTC
CDR3: CSVSKGRLYGYTF

size: NA
D: TRBD2
V: TRBV3-1/TRBV3-2
J: TRBJ2-1
DNA: TGTGCCAGCAGCCAAACTAGCGGGAGCCATGAGCAGTTCTTC
CDR3: CASSQTSGSHEQFF

size: NA
D: TRBD1
V: TRBV6-6
J: TRBJ1-2
DNA: TGTGCCAGCAGTGATGGACAGGGGGCGGCCGACGGCTACACCTTC
CDR3: CASSDGQGAADGYTF

size: once
D: NA
V: TRBV18
J: TRBJ1-1
DNA: TGTGCCAGCTCACCCGTGACAAACACTGAAGCTTTCTTT
CDR3: CASSPVTNTEAFF

size: few
D: NA
V: TRBV5-6
J: TRBJ2-1
DNA: TGTGCCAGCAGCTGGGACTTTCGTGAGCAGTTCTTC
CDR3: CASSWDFREQFF

size: NA
D: TRBD2
V: TRBV19
J: TRBJ2-1
DNA: TGTGCCAGTAGGGTGGGAGGGGCCTACAATGAGCAGTTCTTC
CDR3: CASRVGGAYNEQFF

size: NA
D: TRBD1
V: TRBV6-1
J: TRBJ1-2
DNA: TGTGCCAGCAGTGAAGAGGTAGGACAGGGCTTTGGCTACACCTTC
CDR3: CASSEEVGQGFGYTF

size: NA
D: NA
V: TRBV9
J: TRBJ2-3
DNA: TGTGCCAGCAGCGTCCAGCGGAGCACAGATACGCAGTATTTT
CDR3: CASSVQRSTDTQYF

size: NA
D: TRBD2
V: TRBV19
J: TRBJ2-3
DNA: TGTGCCAGTAGTCTTGGAGCGGGAGGGCCAGGTCCAACAGATACGCAGTATTTT
CDR3: CASSLGAGGPGPTDTQYF

size: NA
D: NA
V: TRBV5-1
J: TRBJ2-3
DNA: TGCGCCAGCAGCTTGCTTGGACAGATAGACGGAACAGATACGCAGTATTTT
CDR3: CASSLLGQIDGTDTQYF

size: NA
D: NA
V: TRBV9
J: TRBJ2-2
DNA: TGTGCCAGCAGCGTAGCCCACGGGGAGCTGTTTTTT
CDR3: CASSVAHGELFF

size: NA
D: TRBD1
V: TRBV28
J: TRBJ1-5
DNA: TGTGCCAGCAGTCAATCGGGACAGGGGTTAGGTTCCCCTAGCAATCAGCCCCAGCATTTT
CDR3: CASSQSGQGLGSPSNQPQHF

size: NA
D: TRBD1
V: TRBV2
J: TRBJ2-7
DNA: TGTGCCAGCAGTGAAGTTTGGACAGGGGCCTACGAGCAGTACTTC
CDR3: CASSEVWTGAYEQYF

size: NA
D: NA
V: TRBV18
J: TRBJ2-7
DNA: TGTGCCAGCTCACCACAAGGGAGGCACTACGGGCAGTACTTC
CDR3: CASSPQGRHYGQYF

size: NA
D: NA
V: TRBV7-2
J: TRBJ1-1
DNA: TGTGCCAGCAGCCCCGGACAGAGCCCGGTGGTTTTCTTT
CDR3: CASSPGQSPVVFF

size: NA
D: NA
V: TRBV6-2/TRBV6-3
J: TRBJ2-1
DNA: TGTGCCAGCAGTCGGCGGGAAGGCAACAATGAGCAGTTCTTC
CDR3: CASSRREGNNEQFF

size: few
D: NA
V: TRBV7-9
J: TRBJ2-5
DNA: TGTGCCAGCAGTGCAGGGGTCCGGGAGACCCAGTACTTC
CDR3: CASSAGVRETQYF

size: NA
D: NA
V: TRBV9
J: TRBJ2-1
DNA: TGTGCCAGCAGCGTAGGGGGCGAGTACAATGAGCAGTTCTTC
CDR3: CASSVGGEYNEQFF

size: NA
D: TRBD2
V: TRBV5-4
J: TRBJ2-3
DNA: TGTGCCAGCAGCTCCATTCTAGCGGGAGGGCCGGCAGATACGCAGTATTTT
CDR3: CASSSILAGGPADTQYF